These T cell receptor beta chains were read from a single sample in a study of T cell responses to AZD1222 COVID-19 vaccine. TCRdb's table, derived via immunoSEQ multiplex PCR, lists solely in-frame clones and lacks some. The sample lists more than 80,000 clones; 80% to 90% were seen once. Sequenced material: peripheral blood, taken 28 days after the second AZD1222 dose. These receptors all stem from an adult who received the AZD1222 COVID-19 vaccine. CDR3s include the opening cysteine and the closing phenylalanine or tryptophan. D genes are given only for firm matches. Rows may omit the clone size; those that give it use once, few, many or a size class.

V gene	J gene	D gene	clone size	CDR3 protein	CDR3 DNA
TRBV5-1	TRBJ2-2	.	few	CASSLDRGLNTGELFF	TGCGCCAGCAGCTTGGATCGGGGATTGAACACCGGGGAGCTGTTTTTT
TRBV5-1	TRBJ1-1	TRBD1	.	CASSPGGGEGEAFF	TGCGCCAGCAGCCCGGGAGGGGGCGAGGGTGAAGCTTTCTTT
TRBV7-2	TRBJ1-2	TRBD1	.	CASSPRQGGDYGYTF	TGTGCCAGCAGCCCACGACAGGGAGGGGACTATGGCTACACCTTC
TRBV5-1	TRBJ1-1	.	.	CASSARGLRTEAFF	TGCGCCAGCAGCGCCCGCGGGCTGCGGACTGAAGCTTTCTTT
TRBV29-1	TRBJ1-3	TRBD1	.	CSVGGTGEDPRRVSGNTIYF	TGCAGCGTTGGTGGAACAGGGGAAGACCCACGCCGAGTCTCTGGAAACACCATATATTTT
TRBV5-8	TRBJ1-1	.	.	CASSRYEAFF	TGTGCCAGCAGTCGATATGAAGCTTTCTTT
TRBV25-1	TRBJ1-4	.	.	CASGGDAATNEKLFF	TGTGCCAGCGGGGGGGACGCCGCAACTAATGAAAAACTGTTTTTT
TRBV29-1	TRBJ2-3	TRBD2	.	CSVEDRREGDTQYF	TGCAGCGTTGAAGATCGTAGGGAGGGGGATACGCAGTATTTT
TRBV29-1	TRBJ2-7	.	.	CSVENPAGSSEQYF	TGCAGCGTTGAAAACCCAGCCGGCTCTTCCGAGCAGTACTTC
TRBV6-5	TRBJ2-7	TRBD1	.	CASSSPGQGSREQYF	TGTGCCAGCAGTTCGCCGGGACAGGGTTCTCGAGAGCAGTACTTC
TRBV11-2	TRBJ1-3	.	.	CASTFSGNTIYF	TGTGCCAGCACCTTCAGTGGAAACACCATATATTTT
TRBV7-2	TRBJ2-2	.	.	CASSLAGPPNTGELFF	TGTGCCAGCAGCTTAGCAGGTCCACCGAACACCGGGGAGCTGTTTTTT
TRBV2	TRBJ2-5	TRBD1	once	CASSEAGDRGRETQYF	TGTGCCAGCAGTGAAGCGGGGGACAGGGGCAGAGAGACCCAGTACTTC
TRBV28	TRBJ2-7	TRBD1	.	CASSYLDRGEQYF	TGTGCCAGCAGTTACCTAGACAGGGGCGAGCAGTACTTC
TRBV2	TRBJ1-5	.	.	CASSEIGQGGNQPQHF	TGTGCCAGCAGTGAGATAGGGCAGGGCGGCAATCAGCCCCAGCATTTT
TRBV7-2	TRBJ1-6	.	.	CASSNPGDSPLHF	TGTGCCAGCAGCAACCCGGGAGACTCACCCCTCCACTTT
TRBV19	TRBJ1-5	.	once	CASSIGSLGNQPQHF	TGTGCCAGTAGTATAGGCAGTCTCGGCAATCAGCCCCAGCATTTT
TRBV2	TRBJ2-2	.	few	CASSWQLNTGELFF	TGTGCCAGCTCGTGGCAGCTCAACACCGGGGAGCTGTTTTTT
TRBV7-9	TRBJ1-1	.	.	CASSSTRTVLNTEAFF	TGTGCCAGCAGTTCGACACGGACAGTTTTGAACACTGAAGCTTTCTTT